One TCR beta chain is described in this entry. The germline gives CDR1 SNHLY, CDR2 FYNNEI. This CDR3 comprises 15 residues. The V segment lost 6 bases and the J segment 4 bases; nucleotides outside the gene matches: 5. The source of the sample is a study of blood T cell repertoires in COVID-19. Sequenced by immunoSEQ multiplex PCR; TCRdb stores in-frame clones only, minus some. In the table there are some 60,000 clones, 75% to 95% of which are singletons. The material sequenced was peripheral blood. The rearrangement uses TRBV2 and TRBJ1-4, with 10 positions matching TRBD1. This TCR was sampled from a man in his sixties with acute or convalescent COVID-19. The CDR3, as DNA: TGTGCCAGCAGGAGGGACAGGGGAGGTAATGAAAAACTGTTTTTT. Its translation: CASRRDRGGNEKLFF.